This entry lists 27 T cell receptor beta chains sequenced from one sample in a study of blood T cells in healthy people across ages. Combining a sample-barcoded 5' primer with a J-beta primer mix, a second PCR ran for 7 to 11 cycles. MiXCR was run by TCRdb on the 5' RACE reads, yielding one entry per CDR3 protein. Of some 710,000 distinct CDR3 sequences in the sample, about 47% were seen once. The sample taken for sequencing was blood. These receptors came from a man older than 75 in good health.

This clonotype was found once. The chain is built from TRBV11-1 and TRBJ2-7; D might be TRBD2 (5 bases). The CDR3 is 18 amino acids. Germline CDR1 SGHAT, CDR2 FQDESV (reference sequence). Trimming stripped 3 bases from V and 2 bases from J, with 23 bases between. The CDR3 loop reads CASSFASGLGSLPYEQYF. The CDR3 DNA reads TGTGCCAGCAGCTTCGCCTCGGGCCTAGGGAGTTTACCCTACGAGCAGTACTTC.

In its sample, this clonotype was seen a few times. The J gene is TRBJ2-1, the V gene TRBV7-3, with a possible D match to TRBD2 (5 bases). The V end lost 1 base, the J end lost 2 bases, and 12 bases lay between the germline ends. The germline gives CDR1 SGHTA, CDR2 FQGTGA. This CDR3 is 16 amino acids long. CDR3 sequence reads: CASSLRPSGAYNEQFF. The CDR3 nucleotides read TGTGCCAGCAGCTTAAGACCCAGCGGCGCCTACAATGAGCAGTTCTTC.

This clonotype was counted only a few times. The V and J genes are TRBV12-3 or TRBV12-4 and TRBJ2-6; D unresolved. The CDR3 extends over 15 amino acids. V lost 3 bases and J 1 base, leaving 7 bases between the germline ends. The CDR3 protein is CASSFSASGANVLTF. CDR3 bases: TGTGCCAGCAGTTTTTCAGCGTCTGGGGCCAACGTCCTGACTTTC.

The V gene is TRBV5-1, the J gene TRBJ2-7, with TRBD2 matching 8 bases. CDR1 and CDR2 (germline): SGHRS, YFSETQ. V shed 0 bases and J 5 bases; nucleotides not matched to a gene: 7. The CDR3 extends over 15 amino acids. The CDR3 sequence: CASSLVGLDFDEQYF. For the CDR3, the DNA is TGCGCCAGCAGCTTGGTGGGACTAGATTTCGACGAGCAGTACTTC.

As to this clonotype: This could be a read error, since a much larger clone is one nucleotide away. The chain's CDR3 is CSQTRPPQETQFF. The CDR3 DNA is TGCAGCCAAACCCGACCGCCGCAAGAGACCCAGTTCTTC. The chain links TRBV29-1 to TRBJ2-5; D gene ambiguous. The assigned J gene may be wrong: the sequence end matches TRBJ2-1 better. Germline CDR1 reads SQVTM; CDR2 reads ANQGSEA. This CDR3 comprises 13 residues.

This rearrangement joins TRBV10-3 to TRBJ2-3, with 11 bases that match TRBD2. The germline gives CDR1 ENHRY, CDR2 SYGVKD. CDR3 size: 16 residues. Unmatched junction bases numbered 2, after V lost 3 bases and J lost 0 bases. The CDR3 protein is CAISDTSGSSTDTQYF. CDR3 nucleotides: TGTGCCATCAGTGACACTAGCGGGAGTAGCACAGATACGCAGTATTTT.

CDR3 loop: CASSFARDRRHIQYF. For the CDR3, the DNA is TGTGCCAGCAGTTTTGCCCGGGACAGGAGGCACATTCAGTACTTC. The gene calls are TRBV12-3 or TRBV12-4 and TRBJ2-4; TRBD1 agrees at 8 bases. The CDR3 is made up of 15 amino acids. V was pared by 3 bases and J by 8 bases, with 9 bases of the junction left unmatched.

The V and J genes are TRBV7-2 and TRBJ2-1, with 7 bases that match TRBD2. The germline V gene has CDR1 SGHTA and CDR2 FQGNSA. This CDR3 has 13 amino acids. V trimming: 1 base; J trimming: 11 bases; junction bases outside the gene matches: 5. The CDR3 bases are TGTGCCAGCAGCTTAGGCCGAGCGGGAAAGCAGTTCTTC. This encodes CASSLGRAGKQFF.

The rearrangement uses TRBV6-1 and TRBJ1-1; 7 bases map to TRBD1. This CDR3 spans 15 amino acids. Germline values: CDR1 MNHNS, CDR2 SASEGT. V was pared by 0 bases and J by 3 bases, with 4 bases of the junction left unmatched. The CDR3 nucleotides read TGTGCCAGCAGTGAAGCAGAGGGGGCAGACACTGAAGCTTTCTTT. This encodes CASSEAEGADTEAFF.

This clonotype was seen only once. The rearrangement joins TRBV6-5 to TRBJ2-1, with 9 bases matching TRBD2. V lost 7 bases to trimming and J lost 4 bases; unmatched junction nucleotides: 8. Germline V CDR1 and CDR2: MNHEY, SVGAGI. This CDR3 is built from 15 residues. The CDR3 DNA reads as TGTGCCAGCATGCGATCTAGCGGGATTTACAATGAGCAGTTCTTC. Its protein is CASMRSSGIYNEQFF.

The rearrangement links TRBV9 to TRBJ1-6; D call uncertain. CDR1 and CDR2 from the germline V gene are SGDLS and YYNGEE. Trimming left V 0 bases short and J 7 bases short, with 11 bases between. The CDR3 is made up of 15 amino acids. The CDR3, as DNA: TGTGCCAGCAGCGTAGCTCCGACGGCCAATTCACCCCTCCACTTT. It codes for CASSVAPTANSPLHF.

The chain links TRBV25-1 to TRBJ2-2; no definite D call. This CDR3 comprises 13 residues. Trimming removed 2 bases at V and 4 bases at J, with 5 bases between. CDR1 and CDR2 from the germline V gene are MGHDK and SYGVNS. DNA for the CDR3: TGTGCCAGCAGTGAACCCCTCACCGGGGAGCTGTTTTTT. Translating it yields CASSEPLTGELFF.

This clonotype was observed a handful of times. The chain uses TRBV7-2 and TRBJ2-1, with 9 positions matching TRBD2. This CDR3 contains 15 residues. The V and J ends lost 1 base and 9 bases, in that order; junction bases with no gene match: 7. Per the germline V gene, CDR1 is SGHTA and CDR2 is FQGNSA. The CDR3, as DNA: TGTGCCAGCAGCTTAGTCGCGGGAGGGCCAAGTGAGCAGTTCTTC. As protein: CASSLVAGGPSEQFF. Supplemented by reference TRBV7-2 and TRBJ2-1, the full variable domain reads GAGVSQSPSNKVTEKGKDVELRCDPISGHTALYWYRQSLGQGLEFLIYFQGNSAPDKSGLPSDRFSAERTGGSVSTLTIQRTQQEDSAVYLCASSLVAGGPSEQFFGPGTRLTVL.

The gene calls are TRBV7-2 and TRBJ2-5, with 7 bases that match TRBD1. Germline loops: CDR1 SGHTA, CDR2 FQGNSA. The CDR3 loop spans 15 amino acids. J was trimmed by 11 bases and V by 6 bases; bases with no gene match: 18. The CDR3 protein is CASRQEAGGRNEQYF. The CDR3 nucleotides are TGTGCCAGCAGACAAGAGGCAGGGGGTCGGAATGAGCAGTACTTC.

CDR3 coding DNA: TGTGCCAGCAGTTACTCGCCCGACCGGTCTCTTGAGCAGTTCTTC. Amino acids: CASSYSPDRSLEQFF. The J gene is TRBJ2-1, the V gene TRBV6-2 or TRBV6-3; D is unresolved. The ends were cut back, 0 bases at V and 9 bases at J, with 15 bases in the middle. Germline values: CDR1 MNHEY, CDR2 SVGEGT. The CDR3 covers 15 residues.

The DNA for the CDR3 is TGTGCCATCAGTCCCCGCGCGGGGTTTTCGGAGAAACTGTTTTTT. Amino acids: CAISPRAGFSEKLFF. This chain links TRBV10-3 with TRBJ1-4; D is ambiguous. The V and J ends lost 5 bases and 11 bases respectively, with 21 bases between them. The germline V gene encodes CDR1 ENHRY and CDR2 SYGVKD. The CDR3 length is 15 residues.

In its sample, this clonotype was seen a few times. The V gene is TRBV5-1, the J gene TRBJ1-1; D call uncertain. The V and J ends lost 0 bases and 0 bases respectively, with 9 bases between them. The CDR3 has 15 residues. CDR1 SGHRS and CDR2 YFSETQ come from the germline V gene. CDR3: CASSLELRMNTEAFF. The CDR3 nucleotides read TGCGCCAGCAGCTTGGAGCTAAGAATGAACACTGAAGCTTTCTTT.

This clonotype was recorded many times. The V gene is TRBV9, the J gene TRBJ2-7; 8 bases map to TRBD2. Looked up from germline, CDR1 is SGDLS and CDR2 is YYNGEE. The CDR3 totals 12 residues. The V gene end was trimmed by 3 bases and the J gene end by 6 bases; junction bases not matched to a gene: 2. The CDR3: CASSALAGEQYF. The DNA of the CDR3 is TGTGCCAGCAGCGCCCTAGCGGGCGAGCAGTACTTC.

In this sample, this clonotype turned up a few times. This chain connects TRBV5-5 to TRBJ2-1; D is perhaps TRBD2 (5 bases). The CDR3 consists of 14 residues. Germline CDR1 and CDR2: SGHKS and YYEKEE (reference sequence). Trimming took off 5 bases at V and 5 bases at J, with 14 bases between the two ends. The CDR3 loop reads CASSRQAAHNEQFF. In nucleotides, the CDR3 is TGTGCCAGCAGTCGGCAAGCGGCTCACAATGAGCAGTTCTTC.

The V gene is TRBV20-1, the J gene TRBJ1-5; D may be TRBD1 (5 bases). Trimming pared 3 bases from V and 0 bases from J, leaving 9 bases between. Germline V gene data show CDR1 as DFQATT and CDR2 as SNEGSKA (reference sequence). This CDR3 has 14 amino acids. The CDR3 DNA is TGCAGTGCTAGCGGAGGGGTTAGCAATCAGCCCCAGCATTTT. Translated, it gives CSASGGVSNQPQHF.

At least ten counts were recorded for this clonotype. The V gene is TRBV5-1, the J gene TRBJ2-7; D possibly matches TRBD1 or TRBD2 (5 bases each). Per germline, CDR1 SGHRS and CDR2 YFSETQ. V gave up 4 bases and J gave up 0 bases, with 11 bases separating them. This CDR3 comprises 14 residues. CDR3 bases: TGCGCCAGCAGCCAGGGAGCCAGCTCCTACGAGCAGTACTTC. It specifies CASSQGASSYEQYF.

The rearrangement links TRBV2 to TRBJ2-7; TRBD1 agrees at 7 bases. Germline assignment: CDR1 SNHLY and CDR2 FYNNEI. The CDR3 length is 13 residues. J was trimmed by 2 bases and V by 8 bases; bases with no gene match: 6. The CDR3: CASETGQTYEQYF. The CDR3 DNA is TGTGCCAGCGAAACGGGACAGACCTACGAGCAGTACTTC.

Only a few counts were recorded for this clonotype. This chain connects TRBV7-2 to TRBJ2-1; D not certain. V was clipped by 1 base and J by 4 bases, with 8 bases between them. The CDR3 is made up of 14 amino acids. Germline V gene lookup returns CDR1 SGHTA and CDR2 FQGNSA. In nucleotides, the CDR3 is TGTGCCAGCAGCTTAGATTACTTATACAATGAGCAGTTCTTC. This codes for CASSLDYLYNEQFF.

The rearrangement uses TRBV10-3 and TRBJ2-3; 16 bases agree with TRBD2. The V segment lost 3 bases and the J segment 3 bases; nucleotides outside the gene matches: 6. The germline CDR1 and CDR2 sequences are ENHRY and SYGVKD. The CDR3 totals 18 residues. The CDR3 nucleotides read TGTGCCATCAGTGATACCGGGACTAGCGGGAGGGGGACAGATACGCAGTATTTT. This translates into CAISDTGTSGRGTDTQYF.

The chain couples TRBV14 to TRBJ2-1, with 11 bases lining up with TRBD2. The CDR3 consists of 15 residues. Germline CDR1 and CDR2: SGHDN and FVKESK. Germline trimming cut 0 bases from V and 10 bases from J; bases unmatched to any gene: 5. CDR3 coding DNA: TGTGCCAGCAGCCAAGATAGACTAGCGGGGCGGGAGCAGTTCTTC. Residues: CASSQDRLAGREQFF.

This rearrangement joins TRBV18 to TRBJ2-5; D remains unclear. The better agreement between TRBJ2-7 and the DNA end casts doubt on the J call. Germline loops: CDR1 KGHSH, CDR2 LQKENI. The CDR3 runs 16 residues. This chain's CDR3 is CASSLLGRANNYEQYF. As DNA, the CDR3 is TGTGCCAGCTCACTCCTCGGACGAGCGAACAACTACGAGCAGTACTTC.

The J gene is TRBJ2-1, the V gene TRBV5-1; 15 bases are shared with TRBD2. V lost 7 bases to trimming and J lost 6 bases; unmatched junction nucleotides: 8. This CDR3 is built from 16 residues. The germline V gene encodes CDR1 SGHRS and CDR2 YFSETQ. The CDR3: CASGGLAGGPGNEQFF. In nucleotides, the CDR3 is TGCGCCAGCGGAGGACTAGCGGGAGGGCCGGGCAATGAGCAGTTCTTC.